One and the same sample provided the 8 T cell receptor beta chains below, sequenced in a study of shared clonotypes between healthy human individuals. The repertoire was sequenced with immunoSEQ multiplex PCR; TCRdb's copy has only in-frame clones and lacks some. The data hold 520,000 or so clones, with less than 85% observed a single time. The sample was PBMCs. Receptor source: a woman aged 40 to 50 in good health. Some clones in this sample may be carry-over from other donors' samples.

The V call is TRBV4-1, the J call TRBJ2-7, with D hard to call. CDR3 length: 14 residues. V lost 6 bases to trimming and J lost 2 bases, with 14 bases between them. Germline CDR1 is MGHRA and CDR2 is YSYEKL. CDR3 amino acids: CASSSSVKTYEQYF. In DNA, the CDR3 is TGCGCCAGCAGTTCATCCGTCAAGACCTACGAGCAGTACTTC.

DNA of the CDR3: TGCGCCAGCAGCTGGGGACAGGGAACTAGCACAGATACGCAGTATTTT. Translating it yields CASSWGQGTSTDTQYF. This chain connects TRBV5-1 to TRBJ2-3, with 9 bases aligning to TRBD1. The germline CDR1 and CDR2 sequences are SGHRS and YFSETQ. The CDR3 spans 16 residues. V was clipped by 3 bases and J by 0 bases; unmatched bases: 5.

The rearrangement links TRBV7-2 to TRBJ1-1; D gene uncertain. Germline-derived CDR1 and CDR2 are SGHTA and FQGNSA. The V and J ends lost 1 base and 10 bases respectively, with 7 bases between them. This CDR3 has 11 residues. CDR3 in amino acids: CASSLGTRAFF. The CDR3 coding sequence is TGTGCCAGCAGCTTAGGGACGCGAGCTTTCTTT.

The sample holds a few counts of this clone. The J gene is TRBJ1-5, the V gene TRBV19, with unresolved D. V lost 7 bases and J lost 4, with 11 bases in between. CDR1 LNHDA and CDR2 SQIVND come from the germline V gene (reference sequence). The CDR3 runs 13 residues. CDR3 coding DNA: TGTGCCAGTACCGAGACCTCTAATCAGCCCCAGCATTTT. Amino acid sequence: CASTETSNQPQHF.

V is TRBV7-2 and J is TRBJ2-5, with D perhaps matching TRBD1 (6 bases). From germline, CDR1 is SGHTA and CDR2 FQGNSA. The CDR3 extends over 12 amino acids. V was pared by 6 bases and J by 4 bases, with 9 bases between. The CDR3 sequence is CASSSGVETQYF. Written as DNA, the CDR3 is TGTGCCAGCAGTTCAGGGGTAGAGACCCAGTACTTC. The variable domain in full, with the rest retrieved from reference TRBV7-2 and TRBJ2-5, is GAGVSQSPSNKVTEKGKDVELRCDPISGHTALYWYRQSLGQGLEFLIYFQGNSAPDKSGLPSDRFSAERTGGSVSTLTIQRTQQEDSAVYLCASSSGVETQYFGPGTRLLVL.

Notes on this clone: Other DNA sequences in this specimen translate into the identical CDR3. The chain combines TRBV5-1 with TRBJ2-5; a weak D match, TRBD1 (7 bases). Germline CDR1 is SGHRS and CDR2 is YFSETQ. With 0 bases removed from V and 3 bases from J, the gap between germline ends came to 9 bases. The CDR3 sequence is 14 residues long. The CDR3 is CASSLGGTEETQYF. The DNA of the CDR3 is TGCGCCAGCAGCTTGGGCGGGACAGAAGAGACCCAGTACTTC.

The chain has TRBV6-1 and TRBJ2-7, with D maybe TRBD2 (6 bases). The length of the CDR3 is 13 residues. Deletions cut 6 bases from V and 7 bases from J, with 16 bases between. Germline CDR1 MNHNS, CDR2 SASEGT. Written as DNA, the CDR3 is TGTGCCAGCAGACTGGGACTGGTGGAGGAGCAGTACTTC. Translation gives CASRLGLVEEQYF.

The chain employs TRBV29-1 and TRBJ1-6, with a tentative D call TRBD1 (5 bases). Germline V gene sequence: CDR1 SQVTM, CDR2 ANQGSEA. V shed 7 bases and J shed 8 bases, with 15 bases lying between them. The CDR3 consists of 13 residues. DNA for the CDR3: TGCAGCGCTCGGGACGGCCACGATTCACCCCTCCACTTT. Its protein is CSARDGHDSPLHF.